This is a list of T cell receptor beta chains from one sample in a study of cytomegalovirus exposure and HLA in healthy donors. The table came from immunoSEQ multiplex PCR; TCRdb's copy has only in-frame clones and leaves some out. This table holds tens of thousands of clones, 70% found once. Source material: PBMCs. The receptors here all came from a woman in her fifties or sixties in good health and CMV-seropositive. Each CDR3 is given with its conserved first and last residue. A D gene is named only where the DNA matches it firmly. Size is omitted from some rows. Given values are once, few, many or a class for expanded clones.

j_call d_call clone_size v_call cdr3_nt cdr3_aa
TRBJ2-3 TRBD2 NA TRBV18 TGTGCCAGCTCACGCTACTCTGGGGGGGGCACAGATACGCAGTATTTT CASSRYSGGGTDTQYF
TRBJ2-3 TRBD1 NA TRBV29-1 TGCAGCGCATTGACAGGGTCGGATACGCAGTATTTT CSALTGSDTQYF
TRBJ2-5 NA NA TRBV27 TGTGCCAGCAGGATACAGGGACAAGAGACCCAGTACTTC CASRIQGQETQYF
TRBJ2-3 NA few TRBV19 TGTGCCAGTAGGGACACCCTCACAGATACGCAGTATTTT CASRDTLTDTQYF
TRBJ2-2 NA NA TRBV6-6 TGTGTCAGCTGGAAAGAGGTCTACACCGGGGAGCTGTTTTTT CVSWKEVYTGELFF
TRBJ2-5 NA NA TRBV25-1 TGTGCCAGCAGTGACCCTTTTCGGCAGGGCCAAGAGACCCAGTACTTC CASSDPFRQGQETQYF
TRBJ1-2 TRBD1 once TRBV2 TGTGCCAGCCGACAGGGATATGGCTACACCTTC CASRQGYGYTF
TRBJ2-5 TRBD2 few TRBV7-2 TGTGCCAGCAGCTTAGGGGGAACCAGCGGGAGGGCCTTAGAGACCCAGTACTTC CASSLGGTSGRALETQYF
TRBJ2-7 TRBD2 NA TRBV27 TGTGCCAGCAGTTATAGCGGGACTCATCCCTACGAGCAGTACTTC CASSYSGTHPYEQYF
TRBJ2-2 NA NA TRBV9 TGTGCCAGCAGCCTAGGACTAAACACCGGGGAGCTGTTTTTT CASSLGLNTGELFF
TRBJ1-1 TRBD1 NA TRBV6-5 TGTGCCAGCAGTGGCGACAGGGGAAATAGGGCTTTCTTT CASSGDRGNRAFF
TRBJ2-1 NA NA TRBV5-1 TGCGCCAGCAGCCTCGACCGGAGGCAGTTCTTC CASSLDRRQFF
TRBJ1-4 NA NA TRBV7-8 TGTGCCAGCAGCTTAGGAGCGAACCTTGAAAAACTGTTTTTT CASSLGANLEKLFF
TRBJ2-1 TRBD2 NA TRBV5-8 TGTGCCAGCAGCCCCCCTAGCGGGACCTTAAATGAGCAGTTCTTC CASSPPSGTLNEQFF
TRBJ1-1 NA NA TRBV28 TGTGCCAGCAGTTTCGGACAGAGAGCTTTCTTT CASSFGQRAFF
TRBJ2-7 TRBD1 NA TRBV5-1 TGCGCCAGCAGCTTTACAGGGGGCTACGAGCAGTACTTC CASSFTGGYEQYF
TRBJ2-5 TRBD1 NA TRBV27 TGTGCCAGCAGTTTTGGCAGGGGGCGAGAGACCCAGTACTTC CASSFGRGRETQYF
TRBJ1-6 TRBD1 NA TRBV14 TGTGCCAGCAGTCGGACAGGGAGGGATTCACCCCTCCACTTT CASSRTGRDSPLHF
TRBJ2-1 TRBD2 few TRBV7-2 TGTGCCAGCAGTCCAGGACTAGCGACCAATGAGCAGTTCTTC CASSPGLATNEQFF
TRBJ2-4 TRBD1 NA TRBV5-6 TGTGCCAGCAGCCCAGACAGGGCATCAGCCAAAAACATTCAGTACTTC CASSPDRASAKNIQYF
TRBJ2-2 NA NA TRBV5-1 TGCGCCAGCAGCAGGACGACAGGACTGAACACCGGGGAGCTGTTTTTT CASSRTTGLNTGELFF
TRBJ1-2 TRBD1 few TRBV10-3 TGTGCCATCAGTGTTGGCGGGACAGATGGCTACACCTTC CAISVGGTDGYTF
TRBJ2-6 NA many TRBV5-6 TGTGCCAGCAGCTTGATGGGGGGCTCTGGGGCCAACGTCCTGACTTTC CASSLMGGSGANVLTF
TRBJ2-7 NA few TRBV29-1 TGCAGCGTTGAAGATGGGTTCGGGGTGAATTACGAGCAGTACTTC CSVEDGFGVNYEQYF
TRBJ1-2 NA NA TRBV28 TGTGCCAGCAGTTTCAACGGGGGCTACACCTTC CASSFNGGYTF
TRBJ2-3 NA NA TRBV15 TGTGCCACCAGCAGAGAAATCAGATCTACAGATACGCAGTATTTT CATSREIRSTDTQYF
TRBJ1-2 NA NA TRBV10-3 TGTGCCATCGCCCCGGGGGTTGACTATGGCTACACCTTC CAIAPGVDYGYTF
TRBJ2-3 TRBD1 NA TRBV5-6 TGTGCCAGCACTGAACTCGGGACAGGGGAAGGGGATACGCAGTATTTT CASTELGTGEGDTQYF
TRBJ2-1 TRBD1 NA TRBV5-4 TGTGCCAGCAGCAACCTGGGGACAGGGCCCTACAATGAGCAGTTCTTC CASSNLGTGPYNEQFF
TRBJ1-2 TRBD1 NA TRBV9 TGTGCCAGCAGCCCCCGGGGGCAGGGGGACTATGGCTACACCTTC CASSPRGQGDYGYTF
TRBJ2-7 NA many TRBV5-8 TGTGCCAGCAGCTTGCAGGGCTGGACAGCCTACGAGCAGTACTTC CASSLQGWTAYEQYF
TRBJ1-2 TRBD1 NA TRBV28 TGTGCCAGCACTCGGACAGGGGTTAGCTATGGCTACACCTTC CASTRTGVSYGYTF
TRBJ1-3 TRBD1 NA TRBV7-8 TGTGCCAGCAGTTTAGACAGGGGGTCACCTGGAAACACCATATATTTT CASSLDRGSPGNTIYF
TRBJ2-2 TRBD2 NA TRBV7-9 TGTGCCAGCAGCCCGCGGACTAGCGGGATGGACACCGGGGAGCTGTTTTTT CASSPRTSGMDTGELFF
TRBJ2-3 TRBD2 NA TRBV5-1 TGCGCCAGCAGCCCGGACAACGGGGGGGCCGGGGATACGCAGTATTTT CASSPDNGGAGDTQYF
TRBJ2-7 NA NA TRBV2 TGTGCCAGCAGTGCCCATTACGAGCAGTACTTC CASSAHYEQYF
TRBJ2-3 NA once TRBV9 TGTGCCAGCAGCTCCCCGCCTCGAGGGTTCACAGATACGCAGTATTTT CASSSPPRGFTDTQYF
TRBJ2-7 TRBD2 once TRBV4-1 TGCGCCAGCAGCCAAGATTTTTACGAAGCGGGAGGGTATGAGCAGTACTTC CASSQDFYEAGGYEQYF
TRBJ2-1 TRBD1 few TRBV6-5 TGTGCCAGCAGTTACTCGAGAAACAGGGGATACAATGAGCAGTTCTTC CASSYSRNRGYNEQFF
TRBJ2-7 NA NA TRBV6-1 TGTGCCAGCAACCGGGACAAGAACTCCTACGAGCAGTACTTC CASNRDKNSYEQYF
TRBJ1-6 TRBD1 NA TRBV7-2 TGTGCCAGCAGCCCCGAGCGACAGGGGGCCGGCGTACCCCTCCACTTT CASSPERQGAGVPLHF
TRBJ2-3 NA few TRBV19 TGTGCCAGTCGAGGTAGCGGATCTACCACAGATACGCAGTATTTT CASRGSGSTTDTQYF
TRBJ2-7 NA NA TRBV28 TGTGCCAGCAACACAGGGATATACGAGCAGTACTTC CASNTGIYEQYF
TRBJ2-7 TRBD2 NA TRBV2 TGTGCCAGCATGGAGCGGGACTCCTACGAGCAGTACTTC CASMERDSYEQYF
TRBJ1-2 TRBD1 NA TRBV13 TGTGCCAGCAGCTCACAGGGGGTATATGGCTACACCTTC CASSSQGVYGYTF
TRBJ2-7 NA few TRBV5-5 TGTGCCAGCAGCTTGGGGCTTCAGGGTCTCTACGAGCAGTACTTC CASSLGLQGLYEQYF
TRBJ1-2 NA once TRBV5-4 TGTGCCAGCCACGGCCGGGACACCTATGGCTACACCTTC CASHGRDTYGYTF
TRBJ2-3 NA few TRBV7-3 TGTGCCAGCAGCTTAATGGCCGGGACTGATTACACAGATACGCAGTATTTT CASSLMAGTDYTDTQYF
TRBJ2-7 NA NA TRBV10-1 TGCGCCAGCAGTGGAGGGAATCCGCATGGCGAGCAGTACTTC CASSGGNPHGEQYF
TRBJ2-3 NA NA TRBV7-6 TGTGCCAGCAGCTCCCCCCTAATCACAGATACGCAGTATTTT CASSSPLITDTQYF
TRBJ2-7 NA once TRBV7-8 TGTGCCAGCAGCTTAGGACAGGTCCTCGGGCAGTACTTC CASSLGQVLGQYF
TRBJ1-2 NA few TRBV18 TGTGCCAGCTCACCACCGGTCGGGGGAGTTAACTATGGCTACACCTTC CASSPPVGGVNYGYTF
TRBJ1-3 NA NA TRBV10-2 TGCGCCAGCAGCGTGGCAGCGCCTAACTCTGGAAACACCATATATTTT CASSVAAPNSGNTIYF
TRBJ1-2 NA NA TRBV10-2 TGCGCCAGCAGGTTCACAGGGACCAGCGAGTTTGGCTACACCTTC CASRFTGTSEFGYTF